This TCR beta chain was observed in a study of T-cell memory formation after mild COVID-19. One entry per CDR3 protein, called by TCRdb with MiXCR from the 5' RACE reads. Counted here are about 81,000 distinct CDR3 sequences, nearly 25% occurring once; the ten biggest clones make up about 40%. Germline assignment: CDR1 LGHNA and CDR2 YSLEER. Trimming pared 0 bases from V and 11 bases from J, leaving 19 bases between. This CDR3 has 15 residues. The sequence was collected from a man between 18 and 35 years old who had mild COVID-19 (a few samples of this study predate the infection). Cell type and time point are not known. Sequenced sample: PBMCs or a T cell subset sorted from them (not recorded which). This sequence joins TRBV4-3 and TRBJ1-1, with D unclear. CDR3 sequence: CASSQDLALRATAFF. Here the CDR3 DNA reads TGCGCCAGCAGCCAAGATTTAGCTTTACGGGCGACCGCTTTCTTT.